This T cell receptor beta chain was captured in a study of cytomegalovirus exposure and HLA in healthy donors. Overall study: An earlier analysis identified fewer than 130 million unique TCR beta sequences in about 200 million T cells. Most donors, 80% to 90% of more than 300 genotyped, fell in the Caucasian-associated ancestry cluster.

Study conclusions and caveats: Reportedly, fewer N-insertions than the roughly 600-donor mean appeared in an Asian-associated ancestry cluster in a later analysis.

Trimming stripped 10 bases from V and 5 bases from J, with 15 bases between. Germline values: CDR1 MDHEN, CDR2 SYDVKM. The CDR3 is made up of 13 amino acids. Both 60 Vbeta primers and 13 Jbeta primers went into the PCR. Only in-frame clones appear in the TCRdb table, and some are missing; sequencing was by immunoSEQ multiplex PCR. Of about 20,000 clones in the sample, about 77% were seen once. With respect to this clone: What it binds is unknown.

The sequence was obtained from a man in his sixties in good health and CMV-seronegative. The sequencing sample was made of PBMCs. The chain combines TRBV28 with TRBJ1-3; D gene ambiguous. Written as DNA, the CDR3 is TGTGCCACACGGGATGGCAGGAGAAACACCATATATTTT. This encodes CATRDGRRNTIYF. Variable domain in full (rest from reference TRBV28 and TRBJ1-3): DVKVTQSSRYLVKRTGEKVFLECVQDMDHENMFWYRQDPGLGLRLIYFSYDVKMKEKGDIPEGYSVSREKKERFSLILESASTNQTSMYLCATRDGRRNTIYFGEGSWLTVV.